The 24 T cell receptor beta chains presented below share a single source sample, sequenced in a study of T cell repertoires in cytomegalovirus infection. One entry per CDR3 protein results from TCRdb running MiXCR on the reads. The table lists approximately 76,000 distinct CDR3 sequences, around 3.5% of them singletons. Sample: PBMCs. Receptors originate from a human donor in good health (CMV status not recorded). Some clones in this sample may be carry-over from other donors' samples.

This clonotype was counted at least ten times. The chain couples TRBV7-2 to TRBJ2-3; 8 bases align to TRBD1. The CDR3 covers 15 residues. Per the germline V gene, CDR1 is SGHTA and CDR2 is FQGNSA. J lost 3 bases, V lost 5 bases, and 7 bases had no gene match. In DNA, the CDR3 is TGTGCCAGCAGCGAGGACAGGGTCCCGACAGATACGCAGTATTTT. It codes for CASSEDRVPTDTQYF.

This clonotype came up many times. V usage is TRBV7-3 and J usage is TRBJ1-1; D gene unclear. CDR3 length equals 14 residues. V was shortened by 1 base and J by 1 base, with 7 bases between the two germline ends. Germline CDR1 SGHTA, CDR2 FQGTGA. As DNA, the CDR3 is TGTGCCAGCAGCTTAAGGGGAGAGAACACTGAAGCTTTCTTT. It translates to CASSLRGENTEAFF.

There are many counts of this clonotype. This sequence joins TRBV4-3 and TRBJ2-7, with 11 bases identical to TRBD1. V shed 4 bases, J shed 3 bases, and the junction held 2 bases outside the gene matches. The length of the CDR3 is 14 residues. Germline V gene sequence: CDR1 LGHNA, CDR2 YSLEER. CDR3 DNA sequence: TGCGCCAGCAGCCCCGGGACAGGGGGCTACGAGCAGTACTTC. It translates to CASSPGTGGYEQYF.

This clonotype was recorded at least ten times. The V call is TRBV9, the J call TRBJ2-3; 11 bases are a match to TRBD1. The CDR3 consists of 16 residues. The V gene end was trimmed by 4 bases and the J gene end by 6 bases; junction bases not matched to a gene: 10. Germline CDR1 and CDR2: SGDLS and YYNGEE. The chain's CDR3 is CASSSRDRGNADTQYF. The CDR3 region has the DNA TGTGCCAGCAGCAGCCGGGACAGGGGGAACGCTGATACGCAGTATTTT.

Concerning this clonotype itself: Given a much more abundant clone one base away, this may be a read error. The rearrangement links TRBV4-3 to TRBJ2-1; unclear D gene. The CDR3 length is 15 residues. CDR1 and CDR2 from the germline V gene are LGHNA and YSLEER. The CDR3 is CASSQEGFTYNEQSF. CDR3 sequence (DNA): TGCGCCAGCAGCCAAGAAGGGTTCACGTACAATGAGCAGTCCTTC.

This clonotype was counted at least ten times. The chain carries TRBV20-1 and TRBJ2-5; 8 bases map to TRBD2. The CDR3 consists of 17 residues. Trimming cost V 3 bases and J 5 bases; bases outside gene matches: 17. CDR1 and CDR2 from the germline V gene are DFQATT and SNEGSKA (reference sequence). The CDR3 region is CSASPGASGSIGETQYF. CDR3 sequence (DNA): TGCAGTGCTAGCCCCGGGGCTAGCGGGTCGATCGGGGAGACCCAGTACTTC.

This clonotype came up many times. V gene TRBV6-4 combines with J gene TRBJ2-3; TRBD2 matches 13 bases. The V segment lost 2 bases and the J segment 4 bases; nucleotides outside the gene matches: 0. Germline CDR1 MRHNA, CDR2 SNTAGT. This CDR3 comprises 15 residues. The CDR3 nucleotides are TGTGCCAGCAGTGACGGGACTAGCGGGGCAGATACGCAGTATTTT. Protein: CASSDGTSGADTQYF.

This clonotype was seen repeatedly, ten times or more. The CDR3 loop reads CASSRSSPNSPLHF. CDR3 DNA sequence: TGTGCCAGCAGCAGAAGTAGCCCTAATTCACCCCTCCACTTT. V usage is TRBV11-2 and J usage is TRBJ1-6; D not resolved. From germline, CDR1 is SGHAT and CDR2 FQNNGV. This CDR3 has 14 residues. V lost 5 bases to trimming and J lost 6 bases, with 11 bases between them.

This clonotype was seen ten or more times. The chain has TRBV7-2 and TRBJ1-4; perhaps TRBD1 as D (5 bases). The CDR3 has 17 residues. Germline V gives CDR1 SGHTA, CDR2 FQGNSA. With 1 base removed from V and 7 bases from J, the gap between germline ends came to 19 bases. Written as DNA, the CDR3 is TGTGCCAGCAGCTTAGTGGGTGTCGCAGGGCTGGGTGAAAAACTGTTTTTT. This translates into CASSLVGVAGLGEKLFF.

This clonotype has a count of ten or more. V is TRBV11-2 and J is TRBJ2-7, with 7 bases that match TRBD1. Trimming removed 3 bases from V and 0 bases from J; junction bases left unmatched: 5. Looked up from germline, CDR1 is SGHAT and CDR2 is FQNNGV. This CDR3 has 15 residues. DNA for the CDR3: TGTGCCAGCAGCTTGGCTGGGACAGACTCCTACGAGCAGTACTTC. Its protein product is CASSLAGTDSYEQYF.

This clonotype was counted many times. One junction end does not reproduce the germline sequence, and a read error may be involved. This sequence joins TRBV7-2 and TRBJ2-5; unclear D gene. Germline V gene sequence: CDR1 SGHTA, CDR2 FQGNSA. The CDR3 loop spans 15 amino acids. The CDR3 loop reads CASSLADLPREAQYF. As DNA, the CDR3 is TGTGCCAGCAGCTTAGCGGATCTGCCAAGAGAGGCCCAGTACTTC.

At least ten counts were recorded for this clonotype. The J gene is TRBJ2-1, the V gene TRBV4-1, with a tentative D call TRBD2 (6 bases). Per germline, CDR1 MGHRA and CDR2 YSYEKL. V dropped 1 base and J dropped 5 bases, with 18 bases sitting between them. This CDR3 is built from 17 residues. The CDR3 region has the DNA TGCGCCAGCAGCCAAGTCGGAGGAGGGGATTTCAACAATGAGCAGTTCTTC. Its translation: CASSQVGGGDFNNEQFF.

This clonotype was seen ten or more times. The rearrangement uses TRBV6-2 or TRBV6-3 and TRBJ2-1, with D perhaps matching TRBD1 (6 bases). Trimming took off 1 base at V and 8 bases at J, with 15 bases between the two ends. Germline lookup yields CDR1 MNHEY and CDR2 SVGEGT. The CDR3 runs 15 residues. For the CDR3, the DNA is TGTGCCAGCAGTTACTTGGCAGGGGTGGTGGATGAGCAGTTCTTC. Its translation is CASSYLAGVVDEQFF.

This clonotype was seen at least ten times. The chain carries TRBV6-2 or TRBV6-3 and TRBJ2-4, with 8 bases matching TRBD1. V shed 6 bases, J shed 1 base, and the junction held 5 bases outside the gene matches. Germline CDR1 and CDR2: MNHEY and SVGEGT. CDR3 length: 15 residues. The DNA for the CDR3 is TGTGCCAGCAGCTCGAGGGACAGGGCCAAAAACATTCAGTACTTC. As protein: CASSSRDRAKNIQYF.

Many counts were recorded for this clonotype. The rearrangement joins TRBV12-3 or TRBV12-4 to TRBJ2-7; TRBD1 or TRBD2 may be the D gene (6 bases each). The CDR3 is made up of 14 amino acids. The V end was cut by 3 bases, the J end by 3 bases, with 12 bases between. The CDR3 reads CASSFSGASYEQYF. CDR3 nucleotide sequence: TGTGCCAGCAGTTTCTCGGGGGCAAGCTACGAGCAGTACTTC.

At least ten counts were recorded for this clonotype. The chain carries TRBV20-1 and TRBJ2-5; D is possibly TRBD1 or TRBD2 (5 bases each). Trimming shortened V by 3 bases and J by 5 bases, and 10 bases separated the two germline ends. Germline values: CDR1 DFQATT, CDR2 SNEGSKA (reference sequence). The CDR3 totals 12 residues. The CDR3 region has the DNA TGCAGTGCTAGTGGGGGTTCGGAGACCCAGTACTTC. This translates into CSASGGSETQYF.

This clonotype has ten or more counts. The V and J genes are TRBV6-1 and TRBJ2-3; D is unclear. In germline, CDR1 is MNHNS, CDR2 SASEGT. CDR3 length: 14 residues. The V end lost 1 base, the J end lost 6 bases, and 11 bases lay between the germline ends. In DNA, the CDR3 is TGTGCCAGCAGTGAAGGCCGACTCTTGGATACGCAGTATTTT. The encoded protein is CASSEGRLLDTQYF.

This clonotype was seen many times. The chain is built from TRBV6-5 and TRBJ1-6, with a possible D match to TRBD1 (6 bases). V was clipped by 2 bases and J by 8 bases, with 10 bases between them. This CDR3 comprises 14 residues. The germline V gene encodes CDR1 MNHEY and CDR2 SVGAGI. The CDR3 is CASSYEGGYSPLHF. The CDR3, as DNA: TGTGCCAGCAGTTACGAGGGGGGTTATTCACCCCTCCACTTT.

This clonotype was counted at least ten times. This chain joins TRBV2 and TRBJ1-2; D is uncertain. Germline loops: CDR1 SNHLY, CDR2 FYNNEI. The CDR3 has 13 residues. V lost 7 bases and J 5 bases, leaving 14 bases between the germline ends. CDR3 amino acids: CASTTDPFYGYTF. Written as DNA, the CDR3 is TGTGCCAGCACGACGGATCCTTTTTATGGCTACACCTTC.

In this sample, this clonotype turned up many times. The V and J genes are TRBV28 and TRBJ2-7, with TRBD2 as a possible D gene (6 bases). CDR3 length: 14 residues. V dropped 4 bases and J dropped 3 bases, with 13 bases sitting between them. Germline V gene data show CDR1 as MDHEN and CDR2 as SYDVKM. CDR3 DNA sequence: TGTGCCAGCAGTTCCGGTGGAGGGTACTACGAGCAGTACTTC. Translation: CASSSGGGYYEQYF. Drawing the rest from reference TRBV28 and TRBJ2-7, the complete variable domain is DVKVTQSSRYLVKRTGEKVFLECVQDMDHENMFWYRQDPGLGLRLIYFSYDVKMKEKGDIPEGYSVSREKKERFSLILESASTNQTSMYLCASSSGGGYYEQYFGPGTRLTVT.

This clonotype was observed many times. The chain is built from TRBV19 and TRBJ1-5; 7 bases match TRBD1. J lost 6 bases, V lost 4 bases, and 12 bases had no gene match. The CDR3 contains 16 residues. In germline, CDR1 is LNHDA, CDR2 SQIVND (reference sequence). The CDR3 here is CASSTRGGGYGQPQHF. CDR3 DNA: TGTGCCAGTAGTACCCGAGGGGGCGGGTACGGTCAGCCCCAGCATTTT.

This clonotype has at least ten counts. The DNA for the CDR3 is TGTGCCAGCTCACTACCGGGACTAGGTGCCGTAGATACGCAGTATTTT. Residues: CASSLPGLGAVDTQYF. The genes are TRBV5-4 and TRBJ2-3; 8 nucleotides align to TRBD2. This CDR3 contains 16 residues. V was clipped by 7 bases and J by 5 bases; unmatched bases: 15. Germline assignment: CDR1 SGHNT and CDR2 YYREEE (reference sequence). The complete variable domain, with remaining parts taken from reference TRBV5-4 and TRBJ2-3, reads ETGVTQSPTHLIKTRGQQVTLRCSSQSGHNTVSWYQQALGQGPQFIFQYYREEENGRGNFPPRFSGLQFPNYSSELNVNALELDDSALYLCASSLPGLGAVDTQYFGPGTRLTVL.

This clonotype was recorded many times. The chain employs TRBV29-1 and TRBJ1-4; D gene uncertain. The germline V gene encodes CDR1 SQVTM and CDR2 ANQGSEA. The CDR3 is made up of 11 amino acids. Between the trimmed V and J ends, which lost 6 bases and 5 bases, there was a span of 7 bases. CDR3 in DNA: TGCAGCGTCGCCAAGAATGAAAAACTGTTTTTT. It translates to CSVAKNEKLFF.

This clonotype was counted many times. The V and J genes are TRBV12-3 or TRBV12-4 and TRBJ1-1; D is unclear. With 3 bases removed from V and 3 bases from J, the gap between germline ends came to 8 bases. This CDR3 spans 13 amino acids. CDR3 loop: CASSLIGYTEAFF. CDR3 DNA: TGTGCCAGCAGTTTGATAGGGTACACTGAAGCTTTCTTT.